These 22 T cell receptor beta chains originate from one sample sequenced in a study of T cells in Graves' hyperthyroidism and ophthalmopathy. What was amplified from RNA transcripts were TCR beta CDR3 regions. The TCR CDR3 first-round RT-PCR relied on the HTBI primer set. From the multiplex PCR reads, TCRdb called clonotypes with MiXCR, one entry per CDR3 protein. The table lists 500,000 to 650,000 distinct CDR3 sequences, approximately 14% of them singletons. Sequencing was carried out using blood. The receptor set was obtained from a middle-aged woman with Graves' hyperthyroidism.

This rearrangement joins TRBV28 to TRBJ1-1, with D maybe TRBD1 (6 bases). V was pared by 1 base and J by 4 bases, with 10 bases between. CDR3 length: 14 amino acids. CDR1 MDHEN and CDR2 SYDVKM come from the germline V gene. The CDR3: CASSLSYRVTEAFF. In DNA form, the CDR3 reads TGTGCCAGCAGTTTATCGTACAGGGTCACTGAAGCTTTCTTT.

This clonotype has at least ten counts. The chain uses TRBV2 and TRBJ2-7; weak D call: TRBD2 (6 bases). Germline loops: CDR1 SNHLY, CDR2 FYNNEI. Trimming pared 6 bases from V and 6 bases from J, leaving 18 bases between. The CDR3 loop spans 14 amino acids. DNA for the CDR3: TGTGCCAGCAGGATTAGCTCGGGAGTGGGCGAGCAGTACTTC. It is translated as CASRISSGVGEQYF. The variable domain in full, completed from reference TRBV2 and TRBJ2-7, reads EPEVTQTPSHQVTQMGQEVILRCVPISNHLYFYWYRQILGQKVEFLVSFYNNEISEKSEIFDDQFSVERPDGSNFTLKIRSTKLEDSAMYFCASRISSGVGEQYFGPGTRLTVT.

This clonotype was seen repeatedly, ten times or more. The chain carries TRBV20-1 and TRBJ1-5; possible D gene TRBD1, 5 bases. Germline CDR1 reads DFQATT; CDR2 reads SNEGSKA (reference sequence). V lost 0 bases to trimming and J lost 0 bases, with 9 bases between them. The CDR3 is 15 amino acids. This CDR3 reads CSARDLGTSNQPQHF. The CDR3 bases are TGCAGTGCTAGAGATCTGGGGACTAGCAATCAGCCCCAGCATTTT.

The sample holds a few counts of this clonotype. The V and J genes are TRBV28 and TRBJ1-3; D perhaps matches TRBD1 (6 bases). This CDR3 comprises 16 residues. Per germline, CDR1 MDHEN and CDR2 SYDVKM. Trimming took 6 bases from V and 3 from J, leaving 18 bases between them. This chain's CDR3 is CASRENTGIFGNTIYF. The CDR3 DNA follows: TGTGCCAGCAGAGAAAATACAGGGATCTTTGGAAACACCATATATTTT.

This clonotype was recorded many times. The chain has TRBV27 and TRBJ2-3; 7 bases fit TRBD1. The CDR3 is 16 residues long. The V gene end was trimmed by 4 bases and the J gene end by 0 bases; junction bases not matched to a gene: 7. Germline assignment: CDR1 MNHEY and CDR2 SMNVEV (reference sequence). The CDR3 DNA reads as TGTGCCAGCAGTTCGGGACAGTCGACTAGCACAGATACGCAGTATTTT. Its protein product is CASSSGQSTSTDTQYF.

This clonotype was seen a handful of times. The V and J genes are TRBV12-3 or TRBV12-4 and TRBJ2-1, with a tentative D call TRBD2 (6 bases). The CDR3 runs 14 residues. With 3 bases removed from V and 6 bases from J, the gap between germline ends came to 12 bases. The CDR3 sequence: CASSFVAEGNEQFF. Here the CDR3 DNA reads TGTGCCAGCAGTTTTGTTGCGGAGGGCAATGAGCAGTTCTTC.

This chain joins TRBV6-1 and TRBJ1-4, with 9 positions matching TRBD1. This CDR3 has 15 amino acids. The germline gives CDR1 MNHNS, CDR2 SASEGT. V lost 5 bases to trimming and J lost 7 bases; unmatched junction nucleotides: 8. This CDR3 reads CASSLTGTGSEKLFF. The CDR3 DNA is TGTGCCAGCAGTCTCACCGGGACAGGGAGTGAAAAACTGTTTTTT.

Ten or more counts support this clonotype. CDR3 DNA: TGTGCCAGCAGCCGGGGCAGGTCCGGGGGCTACACCTTC. As protein: CASSRGRSGGYTF. The gene calls are TRBV2 and TRBJ1-2; D is perhaps TRBD1 (5 bases). Germline CDR1 SNHLY, CDR2 FYNNEI. V shed 6 bases and J shed 8 bases, with 16 bases lying between them. The CDR3 runs to 13 residues.

This chain joins TRBV18 and TRBJ1-2, with 7 bases aligning to TRBD1. The V gene end was trimmed by 3 bases and the J gene end by 2 bases; junction bases not matched to a gene: 6. The germline CDR1 and CDR2 sequences are KGHSH and LQKENI. The CDR3 contains 15 residues. Here the CDR3 reads CASSPKTGRNYGYTF. CDR3 sequence (DNA): TGTGCCAGCTCACCCAAGACAGGGAGGAACTATGGCTACACCTTC.

This clonotype was seen many times. The gene calls are TRBV20-1 and TRBJ1-3; 8 bases are a match to TRBD1. Germline V lookup: CDR1 DFQATT, CDR2 SNEGSKA (reference sequence). This CDR3 spans 13 amino acids. As DNA, the CDR3 is TGCAGCTGCCCCGGGACAGGAGGAAACACCATATATTTT. Translation: CSCPGTGGNTIYF.

This clonotype was recorded a few times. The CDR3 coding sequence is TGTGCCACCAGTGATTCGGGGACAACCCACTCTGGAAACACCATATATTTT. It yields the protein CATSDSGTTHSGNTIYF. The chain employs TRBV24-1 and TRBJ1-3, with a weak D call TRBD1 (6 bases). CDR3 size: 17 residues. CDR1 is KGHDR and CDR2 is SFDVKD in the germline V gene. V shed 2 bases and J shed 0 bases, with 13 bases lying between them.

This clonotype was counted at least ten times. The gene calls are TRBV11-2 and TRBJ1-6; D call uncertain. V lost 0 bases and J 9 bases, leaving 9 bases between the germline ends. The CDR3 runs 14 residues. Looked up from germline, CDR1 is SGHAT and CDR2 is FQNNGV. The CDR3 loop reads CASSLEGIVSPLHF. CDR3 in DNA: TGTGCCAGCAGCTTAGAGGGAATAGTTTCACCCCTCCACTTT.

V and J are TRBV5-1 and TRBJ2-6, with D tentatively TRBD1 (6 bases). Germline CDR1 reads SGHRS; CDR2 reads YFSETQ. CDR3 size: 14 residues. Trimming left V 6 bases short and J 0 bases short, with 7 bases between. The CDR3 DNA reads as TGCGCCAGCACACAGGGCTCTGGGGCCAACGTCCTGACTTTC. Protein sequence: CASTQGSGANVLTF.

Only a few counts were recorded for this clonotype. The rearrangement links TRBV29-1 to TRBJ2-1; 8 positions agree with TRBD2. Germline CDR1 and CDR2: SQVTM and ANQGSEA. The junction had 2 bases not matched to a gene; V was cut back by 0 bases and J by 4 bases. CDR3 length: 14 residues. The CDR3 region is CSVEEGGGYNEQFF. The CDR3, as DNA: TGCAGCGTTGAAGAAGGCGGGGGGTACAATGAGCAGTTCTTC.

This clonotype came up many times. The V call is TRBV28, the J call TRBJ2-3, with 12 bases fitting TRBD2. Unmatched junction bases numbered 5, after V lost 4 bases and J lost 0 bases. Per germline, CDR1 MDHEN and CDR2 SYDVKM. CDR3 length: 17 residues. The CDR3 sequence: CASSSPGLAGSTDTQYF. The CDR3 bases are TGTGCCAGCAGTTCCCCCGGACTAGCGGGAAGCACAGATACGCAGTATTTT.

Ten or more counts support this clonotype. The V gene is TRBV5-1, the J gene TRBJ2-2, with 8 bases lining up with TRBD2. This CDR3 comprises 15 residues. The germline V gene encodes CDR1 SGHRS and CDR2 YFSETQ. The V and J ends lost 3 bases and 7 bases, in that order; junction bases with no gene match: 8. CDR3 sequence reads: CASSSGLARDGELFF. DNA of the CDR3: TGCGCCAGCAGCTCCGGACTAGCTAGGGACGGGGAGCTGTTTTTT. Full variable domain (remainder filled in from reference TRBV5-1 and TRBJ2-2): KAGVTQTPRYLIKTRGQQVTLSCSPISGHRSVSWYQQTPGQGLQFLFEYFSETQRNKGNFPGRFSGRQFSNSRSEMNVSTLELGDSALYLCASSSGLARDGELFFGEGSRLTVL.

This clonotype occurred many times. The chain is built from TRBV11-2 and TRBJ2-3; tentative D call: TRBD1 (5 bases). Germline CDR1 and CDR2: SGHAT and FQNNGV. Trimming stripped 5 bases from V and 0 bases from J, with 12 bases between. CDR3 length equals 15 residues. The CDR3 bases are TGTGCCAGCAGCGCCCAGGGTTGGAGCACAGATACGCAGTATTTT. This translates into CASSAQGWSTDTQYF.

The table lists this clonotype with many counts. The rearrangement links TRBV4-1 to TRBJ2-7; 8 nucleotides align to TRBD1. With V trimmed by 4 bases and J by 5 bases, 10 bases remained unmatched. Germline CDR1 MGHRA, CDR2 YSYEKL. The CDR3 extends over 15 amino acids. The CDR3 protein is CASSPGQGAFDEQYF. The CDR3 nucleotides are TGCGCCAGCAGCCCAGGCCAGGGGGCCTTCGACGAGCAGTACTTC.

This clonotype was detected ten times or more. V usage is TRBV7-8 and J usage is TRBJ2-1; no clear D gene. The V gene lost 1 base and the J gene lost 6 bases, with 10 bases spanning the gap. CDR1 is SGHVS and CDR2 is FQNEAQ in the germline V gene. The CDR3 has 14 residues. The CDR3 loop is CASSLEMVTNEQFF. The CDR3 bases are TGTGCCAGCAGCTTAGAGATGGTCACCAATGAGCAGTTCTTC.

This clonotype came up many times. This chain links TRBV6-2 or TRBV6-3 with TRBJ2-1, with 7 positions matching TRBD1. Germline CDR1 MNHEY, CDR2 SVGEGT. J lost 2 bases, V lost 7 bases, and 8 bases had no gene match. The CDR3 runs 15 residues. This CDR3 reads CASIQPGQTYNEQFF. The CDR3 DNA is TGTGCCAGCATCCAACCGGGACAGACCTACAATGAGCAGTTCTTC.

This clonotype showed up many times. CDR3 residues: CSARDLKREPYNEQFF. CDR3 DNA sequence: TGCAGTGCTAGAGACTTGAAGCGGGAACCCTACAATGAGCAGTTCTTC. This rearrangement joins TRBV20-1 to TRBJ2-1, with 7 bases aligning to TRBD2. This CDR3 contains 16 residues. Unmatched junction bases numbered 7, after V lost 0 bases and J lost 2 bases. From germline, CDR1 is DFQATT and CDR2 SNEGSKA (reference sequence).

This clonotype was picked up many times. The V call is TRBV20-1, the J call TRBJ1-2; the D gene is possibly TRBD1 (6 bases). The length of the CDR3 is 13 residues. The V gene's germline CDR1 is DFQATT and CDR2 SNEGSKA (reference sequence). DNA of the CDR3: TGCAGCCCTACGGGGGCAGGACACTATGGCTACACCTTC. Translated: CSPTGAGHYGYTF.